The 25 T cell receptor beta chains given below trace back to one sample, sequenced in a study of T cell responses to AZD1222 COVID-19 vaccine. Assay used: immunoSEQ multiplex PCR; TCRdb lists only in-frame clones, some missing. This sample has more than 150,000 clones, with 85% to 95% found just once. Sequencing used peripheral blood, obtained on day 0 of AZD1222 vaccination. These receptors were obtained from an adult in good health.

The chain joins TRBV2 to TRBJ2-3, with D unresolved. Germline V gives CDR1 SNHLY, CDR2 FYNNEI. V lost 2 bases and J lost 2, with 11 bases in between. The CDR3 runs 15 residues. This CDR3 reads CASSEHGLLTDTQYF. The CDR3 DNA sequence: TGTGCCAGCAGTGAACATGGGCTGCTCACAGATACGCAGTATTTT.

The V gene is TRBV6-5, the J gene TRBJ1-1, with a tentative D call TRBD1 (5 bases). V was cut by 8 bases and J by 7 bases, with 17 bases left in between. The length of the CDR3 is 13 residues. Germline values: CDR1 MNHEY, CDR2 SVGAGI. CDR3 in DNA: TGTGCCAGCGTCTGGCGGGACGGCCTTGAAGCTTTCTTT. Encoded protein: CASVWRDGLEAFF.

The chain employs TRBV11-3 and TRBJ2-1; D unresolved. Germline V gives CDR1 SGHNT, CDR2 YENEEA. The CDR3 loop spans 11 amino acids. Between the trimmed V and J ends, which lost 1 base and 8 bases, there was a span of 3 bases. This chain's CDR3 is CASSLGYEQFF. CDR3 DNA: TGTGCCAGCAGCTTAGGCTATGAGCAGTTCTTC.

This sequence joins TRBV12-3 or TRBV12-4 and TRBJ1-4; a weak D match, TRBD1 (5 bases). This CDR3 spans 13 amino acids. V lost 3 bases to trimming and J lost 8 bases, with 10 bases between them. CDR3 DNA: TGTGCCAGCAGTTTCTGGGACGGAGAAAAACTGTTTTTT. Translating gives CASSFWDGEKLFF.

The CDR3 DNA sequence: TGTGCCTGGGTCCGAGGCACAAAGGATTCACCCCTCCACTTT. Its protein is CAWVRGTKDSPLHF. The rearrangement joins TRBV30 to TRBJ1-6, with D hard to call. Germline loops: CDR1 GTSNPN, CDR2 SVGIG (reference sequence). Trimming stripped 5 bases from V and 8 bases from J, with 16 bases between. The CDR3 runs 14 residues.

The V and J genes are TRBV3-1 (or the pseudogene TRBV3-2) and TRBJ1-2; 9 bases are shared with TRBD1. CDR1 is LGHDT, CDR2 YNNKEL, per germline (reference sequence). There are 17 residues in the CDR3. After removal of 7 bases from V and 6 bases from J, the junction contained 18 bases not matched to a gene. This CDR3 is CASTSGSEPGQGDGYTF. The CDR3 DNA follows: TGTGCCAGCACCTCAGGATCGGAACCGGGACAGGGAGATGGCTACACCTTC.

This sequence joins TRBV5-1 and TRBJ2-7; D unresolved. The V end lost 5 bases, the J end lost 0 bases, and 12 bases lay between the germline ends. Germline V CDR1 and CDR2: SGHRS, YFSETQ. The length of the CDR3 is 14 residues. In nucleotides, the CDR3 is TGCGCCAGCAGTGTTCCGGGCCTCTCCTACGAGCAGTACTTC. Translating gives CASSVPGLSYEQYF.

The V gene is TRBV7-2, the J gene TRBJ2-5, with a tentative D call TRBD1 (6 bases). CDR3 length equals 18 residues. In germline, CDR1 is SGHTA, CDR2 FQGNSA. Trimming took off 1 base at V and 1 base at J, with 19 bases between the two ends. This CDR3 is CASSLVVSRGRGQETQYF. In DNA form, the CDR3 reads TGTGCCAGCAGCTTAGTGGTGTCAAGGGGGAGAGGCCAAGAGACCCAGTACTTC.

The genes are TRBV4-1 and TRBJ1-6, with D perhaps TRBD1 (5 bases). The CDR3 sequence is 16 residues long. The V end lost 2 bases, the J end lost 8 bases, and 16 bases lay between the germline ends. Germline V CDR1 and CDR2: MGHRA, YSYEKL. The CDR3 bases are TGCGCCAGCAGCCAAAACGACAGACACTTTTATTCACCCCTCCACTTT. It yields the protein CASSQNDRHFYSPLHF.

V gene TRBV30 combines with J gene TRBJ2-7; a weak D match, TRBD1 (6 bases). Between the trimmed V and J ends, which lost 3 bases and 3 bases, there was a span of 12 bases. The CDR3 loop spans 13 amino acids. Germline V gene sequence: CDR1 GTSNPN, CDR2 SVGIG (reference sequence). CDR3 residues: CAWSRTANYEQYF. CDR3 DNA: TGTGCCTGGAGCCGGACAGCTAACTACGAGCAGTACTTC.

The rearrangement uses TRBV10-1 and TRBJ2-7; D possibly corresponds to TRBD2 (5 bases). The CDR3 extends over 14 amino acids. Germline V gives CDR1 WNHNN, CDR2 SYGVQD (reference sequence). Trimming shortened V by 3 bases and J by 0 bases, and 9 bases separated the two germline ends. For the CDR3, the DNA is TGCGCCAGCAGTGAAGGACTTGGCTCCTACGAGCAGTACTTC. This gives the protein CASSEGLGSYEQYF.

The gene calls are TRBV15 and TRBJ1-2, with a tentative D call TRBD1 (5 bases). Germline V CDR1 and CDR2: LNHNV, YYDKDF (reference sequence). This CDR3 comprises 16 residues. Deletions cut 1 base from V and 3 bases from J, with 15 bases between. CDR3: CATSRGGQELHYGYTF. For the CDR3, the DNA is TGTGCCACCAGCAGAGGGGGCCAGGAGCTCCACTATGGCTACACCTTC.

The chain has TRBV5-1 and TRBJ1-1; D uncertain. V lost 5 bases to trimming and J lost 3 bases, with 14 bases between them. The CDR3 runs 14 residues. Germline assignment: CDR1 SGHRS and CDR2 YFSETQ. CDR3 nucleotides: TGCGCCAGCAGGAGAGGGTTAGATGACACTGAAGCTTTCTTT. It translates to CASRRGLDDTEAFF. The full variable domain, completed using reference TRBV5-1 and TRBJ1-1, is KAGVTQTPRYLIKTRGQQVTLSCSPISGHRSVSWYQQTPGQGLQFLFEYFSETQRNKGNFPGRFSGRQFSNSRSEMNVSTLELGDSALYLCASRRGLDDTEAFFGQGTRLTVV.

By sample share, this clone is medium-sized (0.01 to 0.1%). This rearrangement joins TRBV5-6 to TRBJ2-7; D is undetermined. In germline, CDR1 is SGHDT, CDR2 YYEEEE. V dropped 2 bases and J dropped 2 bases, with 11 bases sitting between them. The CDR3 extends over 14 amino acids. Written as DNA, the CDR3 is TGTGCCAGCAGCTTCCCGCTCCTGACCTACGAGCAGTACTTC. It specifies CASSFPLLTYEQYF. Full variable domain (outside the CDR3, taken from reference TRBV5-6 and TRBJ2-7): DAGVTQSPTHLIKTRGQQVTLRCSPKSGHDTVSWYQQALGQGPQFIFQYYEEEERQRGNFPDRFSGHQFPNYSSELNVNALLLGDSALYLCASSFPLLTYEQYFGPGTRLTVT.

The gene calls are TRBV5-1 and TRBJ1-2; D is uncertain. V dropped 4 bases and J dropped 3 bases, with 16 bases sitting between them. Germline loops: CDR1 SGHRS, CDR2 YFSETQ. The CDR3 is 15 amino acids. Here the CDR3 reads CASSAESGFHYGYTF. The CDR3 nucleotides are TGCGCCAGCAGCGCCGAGTCGGGTTTTCACTATGGCTACACCTTC.

This sequence joins TRBV5-1 and TRBJ1-2, with 7 bases identical to TRBD1. CDR3 length: 14 residues. The junction had 3 bases not matched to a gene; V was cut back by 4 bases and J by 0 bases. Germline CDR1 and CDR2: SGHRS and YFSETQ. Written as DNA, the CDR3 is TGCGCCAGCAGCGGACAGGATCCTAACTATGGCTACACCTTC. This codes for CASSGQDPNYGYTF.

V is TRBV13 and J is TRBJ1-2, with D maybe TRBD1 (5 bases). Trimming shortened V by 5 bases and J by 4 bases, and 8 bases separated the two germline ends. The CDR3 covers 12 residues. CDR1 is PRHDT, CDR2 FYEKMQ, per germline (reference sequence). The CDR3, as DNA: TGTGCCAGCAGCCCCGGGGCCTATGGCTACACCTTC. As protein: CASSPGAYGYTF.

This chain uses TRBV28 with TRBJ2-1; no definite D call. The CDR3 loop spans 13 amino acids. Germline CDR1 MDHEN, CDR2 SYDVKM. The V end lost 7 bases, the J end lost 7 bases, and 14 bases lay between the germline ends. This CDR3 is CASNRARLNEQFF. In DNA form, the CDR3 reads TGTGCCAGCAACCGGGCTAGATTGAATGAGCAGTTCTTC. The entire variable domain, with the rest obtained from reference TRBV28 and TRBJ2-1, is as follows: DVKVTQSSRYLVKRTGEKVFLECVQDMDHENMFWYRQDPGLGLRLIYFSYDVKMKEKGDIPEGYSVSREKKERFSLILESASTNQTSMYLCASNRARLNEQFFGPGTRLTVL.

This clone has a single count. J is TRBJ2-3 and V is TRBV7-6, with TRBD2 matching 12 bases. With 4 bases clipped from V and 2 bases from J, the junction kept 1 base outside the gene matches. CDR3 size: 15 residues. CDR1 SGHVS and CDR2 FNYEAQ come from the germline V gene. Here the CDR3 reads CASSWTSGNTDTQYF. CDR3 nucleotides: TGTGCCAGCAGCTGGACTAGCGGGAACACAGATACGCAGTATTTT.

The J gene is TRBJ2-1, the V gene TRBV9; 8 nucleotides match TRBD1. Germline V lookup: CDR1 SGDLS, CDR2 YYNGEE. The CDR3 is made up of 16 amino acids. Unmatched junction bases numbered 9, after V lost 4 bases and J lost 3 bases. CDR3 bases: TGTGCCAGCAGCCTGCTCCGAGGACAGGGCTACAATGAGCAGTTCTTC. Amino acids: CASSLLRGQGYNEQFF.

The gene calls are TRBV14 and TRBJ2-7; perhaps TRBD2 as D (5 bases). The CDR3 has 14 amino acids. Germline V CDR1 and CDR2: SGHDN, FVKESK. The germline V and J ends were trimmed by 4 bases and 3 bases, with 13 bases remaining between them. This CDR3 reads CASSLPEDRYEQYF. The CDR3 DNA is TGTGCCAGCAGCCTCCCGGAGGATCGCTACGAGCAGTACTTC.

V is TRBV30 and J is TRBJ2-1, with D unresolved. From germline, CDR1 is GTSNPN and CDR2 SVGIG (reference sequence). CDR3 size: 13 residues. Deletions cut 0 bases from V and 2 bases from J, with 5 bases between. This chain's CDR3 is CAWSVGTYNEQFF. CDR3 DNA: TGTGCCTGGAGTGTAGGGACCTACAATGAGCAGTTCTTC.

This clone occurred once. The chain employs TRBV5-8 and TRBJ1-5; D is possibly TRBD1 (6 bases). The CDR3 sequence is 15 residues long. Germline lookup yields CDR1 SGHTS and CDR2 YDEGEE. Trimming pared 0 bases from V and 4 bases from J, leaving 11 bases between. As DNA, the CDR3 is TGTGCCAGCAGCTTGGAACAGGGCAGGAATCAGCCCCAGCATTTT. Translated: CASSLEQGRNQPQHF.

This chain connects TRBV2 to TRBJ1-6; 7 nucleotides line up with TRBD1. With V trimmed by 11 bases and J by 2 bases, 9 bases remained unmatched. This CDR3 comprises 15 residues. Per the germline V gene, CDR1 is SNHLY and CDR2 is FYNNEI. This chain's CDR3 is CARRQGEPYNSPLHF. Here the CDR3 DNA reads TGTGCCCGGAGGCAGGGGGAACCCTATAATTCACCCCTCCACTTT. Combining the CDR3 with reference TRBV2 and TRBJ1-6 gives the whole variable domain EPEVTQTPSHQVTQMGQEVILRCVPISNHLYFYWYRQILGQKVEFLVSFYNNEISEKSEIFDDQFSVERPDGSNFTLKIRSTKLEDSAMYFCARRQGEPYNSPLHFGNGTRLTVT.

This clone turned up a few times. The rearrangement uses TRBV4-1 and TRBJ2-2; D gene uncertain. Trimming pared 2 bases from V and 0 bases from J, leaving 10 bases between. The CDR3 spans 16 residues. CDR1 and CDR2 (germline): MGHRA, YSYEKL. CDR3 DNA: TGCGCCAGCAGCCAACCCCGGGCCGCGAACACCGGGGAGCTGTTTTTT. Its protein product is CASSQPRAANTGELFF.